This T cell receptor beta chain was captured in a study of regulatory T cells in long-lasting Graves disease. Looking at the study overall: It was over 5 years of antithyroid drugs, with positive TSH receptor antibodies, that meant persistent Graves' disease. The study, taken as a whole, reports: Patients whose Graves' disease persisted exhibited lower TCR diversity than those newly diagnosed. Persistent disease was characterized by preferential usage of TRBV28, TRBJ1-2 and TRBJ2-5.

As concerns this clonotype: Its antigen remains unidentified.

CDR3-region Arm-PCR and iRepertoire HTBI primers produced the TCR beta libraries. MiXCR, applied by TCRdb to the multiplex PCR reads, yields one record per CDR3 protein. Found here are a few hundred thousand distinct CDR3 sequences, less than 25% of them singletons; the top ten hold around 26%. Time point defined: persistent/refractory GD, antithyroid drugs over 5 years with positive TRAb. From PBMCs, RNA was extracted and then used to make the TCR library. Graves' disease diagnoses followed American Thyroid Association guidelines. Germline CDR1 SNHLY, CDR2 FYNNEI. The CDR3 extends over 15 amino acids. V was clipped by 5 bases and J by 9 bases; unmatched bases: 5.

Sequenced here: peripheral blood mononuclear cells (PBMCs), sampled when the disease was refractory, from a patient treated with antithyroid drugs. This rearrangement joins TRBV2 to TRBJ2-1, with 15 bases identical to TRBD2. This receptor was identified in a female donor with Graves disease. The CDR3 bases are TGTGCCAGCAGTCCCGGACTAGCGGGAGGGGTTGAGCAGTTCTTC. Translated: CASSPGLAGGVEQFF.